This T cell receptor (beta chain) comes out of a study of CD8 T cells in Susac syndrome. Study-wide background: Treatment at blood withdrawal was none, corticosteroids, or intravenous immunoglobulin alone in Susac syndrome patients.

CD8+ and CD4+ T cells from blood underwent TCR beta sequencing. TEMRA cells were FACS-enriched, while CD8+ and CD4+ T cells were negatively isolated. The count of this clonotype is one. This CDR3 is 12 amino acids long. CDR1 is DFQATT and CDR2 is SNEGSKA in the germline V gene (reference sequence). cDNA came from about 0.51 to 1 ug RNA primed by random hexamers. One entry per CDR3 protein, called by TCRdb with MiXCR from the immunoSEQ multiplex PCR reads. Of about 100,000 distinct CDR3 sequences in the sample, 95% were seen once. This TCR was recovered from a human donor with Susac syndrome. This rearrangement joins TRBV20-1 to TRBJ2-7; TRBD1 matches 7 bases. The sequenced material came from CD8+ T cells from PBMCs. CDR3 in DNA: TGCACCCCTTCGGGACAGACCTACGAGCAGTACTTC. Protein product: CTPSGQTYEQYF.